These 14 T cell receptor beta chains were sequenced from one sample in a study of human T cells and chemical hapten exposure listed by TCRdb under 2021. The time point label, as the study defines it: patch test 1, 2 weeks after DPC sensitization. The treatment or condition tag for this specimen amounts to: therapeutic diphenylcyclopropenone sensitization with weekly scalp DPC. Library generation was performed with RACE. The sequencing machine was a NextSeq 500. Starting from the raw public reads, TCRdb applied fastp trimming at Q25, assembled clones with MiXCR and retained in-frame beta chains. Entries are consolidated by CDR3 protein sequence, retaining the most common genes and DNA. In this sample the table shows roughly 180,000 distinct CDR3 sequences, around 22% of which occur a single time. The ten largest clones take up 6% to 8% of the sample. The starting material was whole blood, obtained in connection with sensitization to the hapten diphenylcyclopropenone (DPC). The receptors were gathered from a woman between 50 and 59 years old with alopecia areata. Some clones in this sample may be carry-over from other donors' samples.

This clonotype was counted many times. V gene TRBV5-5 combines with J gene TRBJ2-6; possibly TRBD1 or TRBD2 for D (6 bases each). The CDR3 extends over 19 amino acids. With 0 bases removed from V and 1 base from J, the gap between germline ends came to 17 bases. Germline V gene sequence: CDR1 SGHKS, CDR2 YYEKEE (reference sequence). The CDR3 DNA is TGTGCCAGCAGCTTGGGGCAGGGGAGGAGTGGATCTGGGGCCAACGTCCTGACTTTC. Residues: CASSLGQGRSGSGANVLTF.

This clonotype was seen a few times. The gene calls are TRBV7-3 and TRBJ2-1; 11 nucleotides align to TRBD1. Looked up from germline, CDR1 is SGHTA and CDR2 is FQGTGA. The trim removed 5 bases at V and 9 bases at J, leaving 12 bases unmatched. The CDR3 sequence is 16 residues long. CDR3 sequence: CASSAQSGTGGGEQFF. The CDR3 DNA sequence: TGTGCCAGCAGCGCCCAATCCGGGACAGGGGGAGGTGAGCAGTTCTTC.

The chain links TRBV5-1 to TRBJ1-2; D is ambiguous. Germline lookup yields CDR1 SGHRS and CDR2 YFSETQ. The length of the CDR3 is 14 residues. Deletions cut 7 bases from V and 5 bases from J, with 18 bases between. The CDR3 DNA is TGCGCCAGCCGATTGGCCGGGCAGGCATATGGCTACACCTTC. This sequence encodes CASRLAGQAYGYTF.

This clonotype appeared a few times. The rearrangement uses TRBV20-1 and TRBJ2-1; 8 positions match TRBD2. The CDR3 is 15 residues long. Trimming removed 5 bases from V and 6 bases from J; junction bases left unmatched: 12. CDR1 and CDR2 (germline): DFQATT, SNEGSKA (reference sequence). Here the CDR3 reads CSARPHSGNINEQFF. The CDR3 bases are TGCAGTGCTCGACCGCATAGCGGGAACATCAATGAGCAGTTCTTC.

This chain connects TRBV5-5 to TRBJ2-1; the match to TRBD2 covers 10 bases. With 3 bases clipped from V and 8 bases from J, the junction kept 8 bases outside the gene matches. This CDR3 contains 15 residues. CDR1 SGHKS and CDR2 YYEKEE come from the germline V gene (reference sequence). The CDR3 spells CASSWSGRAGDEQFF. DNA for the CDR3: TGTGCCAGCAGCTGGAGCGGGAGGGCCGGGGATGAGCAGTTCTTC. The full variable domain, in which reference TRBV5-5 and TRBJ2-1 provide the parts outside the CDR3, is DAGVTQSPTHLIKTRGQQVTLRCSPISGHKSVSWYQQVLGQGPQFIFQYYEKEERGRGNFPDRFSARQFPNYSSELNVNALLLGDSALYLCASSWSGRAGDEQFFGPGTRLTVL.

V is TRBV7-2 and J is TRBJ2-3, with 8 bases fitting TRBD2. V lost 1 base, J lost 5 bases, and 11 bases stayed unmatched. CDR3 length equals 17 residues. Germline V gene data show CDR1 as SGHTA and CDR2 as FQGNSA. CDR3 sequence reads: CASSLVRLAGWVDTQYF. The CDR3 region has the DNA TGTGCCAGCAGCTTAGTACGGCTAGCGGGCTGGGTAGATACGCAGTATTTT.

This clonotype occurred many times. The V call is TRBV24-1, the J call TRBJ1-1; D possibly corresponds to TRBD1 (5 bases). Germline CDR1 KGHDR, CDR2 SFDVKD. V shed 7 bases and J shed 1 base, with 9 bases lying between them. The CDR3 is 13 amino acids. The CDR3 loop is CATSEGPNTEAFF. The CDR3 nucleotides are TGTGCCACCAGCGAGGGACCGAACACTGAAGCTTTCTTT.

This clonotype has more than one count but fewer than ten. The chain couples TRBV27 to TRBJ1-1; possible D gene TRBD1, 5 bases. Germline values: CDR1 MNHEY, CDR2 SMNVEV (reference sequence). Trimming pared 3 bases from V and 4 bases from J, leaving 9 bases between. The CDR3 contains 13 residues. CDR3 amino acids: CASSFGRGTEAFF. Written as DNA, the CDR3 is TGTGCCAGCAGTTTTGGGAGGGGCACTGAAGCTTTCTTT.

This clonotype came up a few times. This chain connects TRBV4-2 to TRBJ1-2; TRBD1 might be the D (6 bases). CDR1 LGHNA and CDR2 YNFKEQ come from the germline V gene. Trimming pared 3 bases from V and 2 bases from J, leaving 13 bases between. The CDR3 spans 15 residues. This CDR3 reads CASSQEIRGNYGYTF. The CDR3 region has the DNA TGTGCCAGCAGCCAGGAGATCAGGGGAAACTATGGCTACACCTTC.

This clonotype was seen more than once but under ten times. The V and J genes are TRBV5-6 and TRBJ1-2, with unresolved D. Trimming removed 0 bases at V and 2 bases at J, with 5 bases between. There are 13 residues in the CDR3. Germline V gene data show CDR1 as SGHDT and CDR2 as YYEEEE. The CDR3 DNA reads as TGTGCCAGCAGCTTGGTGGAGAACTATGGCTACACCTTC. This translates into CASSLVENYGYTF.

This sequence joins TRBV7-8 and TRBJ1-5; 7 positions match TRBD1. Germline-derived CDR1 and CDR2 are SGHVS and FQNEAQ. V dropped 2 bases and J dropped 1; count of bases not matched to a gene: 5. The CDR3 extends over 16 amino acids. The CDR3 DNA is TGTGCCAGCAGCTTACTTACAGGGGCCAGCAATCAGCCCCAGCATTTT. Amino acid sequence: CASSLLTGASNQPQHF.

A few counts support this clonotype. The rearrangement links TRBV7-9 to TRBJ2-1; 11 bases agree with TRBD1. The trim removed 5 bases at V and 6 bases at J, leaving 3 bases unmatched. The germline V gene has CDR1 SEHNR and CDR2 FQNEAQ (reference sequence). This CDR3 is 14 amino acids long. The DNA for the CDR3 is TGTGCCAGCAGCCCCGGGACAGGGGGCAATGAGCAGTTCTTC. It translates to CASSPGTGGNEQFF.

The chain combines TRBV7-2 with TRBJ2-7, with TRBD2 matching over 10 bases. J was trimmed by 2 bases and V by 4 bases; bases with no gene match: 5. The CDR3 loop spans 15 amino acids. Germline CDR1 is SGHTA and CDR2 is FQGNSA. The DNA for the CDR3 is TGTGCCAGCAGCTCTGCGACTAGCGGGCCCTACGAGCAGTACTTC. Protein sequence: CASSSATSGPYEQYF.

This clonotype was counted only a few times. This sequence joins TRBV5-1 and TRBJ2-1, with D maybe TRBD2 (6 bases). CDR3 size: 13 residues. Germline-derived CDR1 and CDR2 are SGHRS and YFSETQ. V lost 4 bases to trimming and J lost 5 bases, with 10 bases between them. CDR3 bases: TGCGCCAGCAGCGCCACTAGCCACAATGAGCAGTTCTTC. This encodes CASSATSHNEQFF.